This T cell receptor beta chain was retrieved from a study of post-analysis software for immune sequencing data. The study's findings and limits: Included in a set of roughly five TRBV segments more frequent in patients than controls were TRBV5-6, TRBV5-1 and TRBV20-1. Batch-mates among the samples co-clustered strongly by F measure. The normalized Chao1 diversity of multiple sclerosis patients was significantly lower than that of controls.

Trimming removed 4 bases from V and 3 bases from J; junction bases left unmatched: 10. The CDR3 has 16 residues. Looked up from germline, CDR1 is SGHRS and CDR2 is YFSETQ. TCR beta cDNA libraries included unique molecular identifiers. TCRdb re-derived calls from the PCR reads in MiXCR, one entry per CDR3 protein. Of approximately 350,000 distinct CDR3 sequences listed, roughly 36% are singletons. On this clonotype: Its antigen is unknown.

The receptor was derived from a girl aged 5-17 years with multiple sclerosis. The chain has TRBV5-1 and TRBJ2-7; TRBD1 aligns across 10 bases. The sample was blood. The CDR3 loop is CASSKTGTGDIYEQYF. CDR3 in DNA: TGCGCCAGCAGCAAAACCGGGACAGGGGACATCTACGAGCAGTACTTC.